This TCR beta chain comes out of a study of cytomegalovirus exposure and HLA in healthy donors. Germline V gives CDR1 SGHTA, CDR2 FQGTGA. The CDR3 is 13 residues long. V lost 4 bases and J lost 1, with 7 bases in between. The study ran its PCR with 60 Vbeta and 13 Jbeta primers. Data came from immunoSEQ multiplex PCR; TCRdb stores just in-frame clones and leaves some out. The specimen's table records roughly 120,000 clones. Findings and caveats of the study: Researchers left out some V segments, among them TRBV6-2 and TRBV6-3, as indistinguishable. Highly shared variants forming one cluster were likely a sequencing artifact. Confirmation was obtained in vitro that a few CMV-associated chains are specific for CMV antigens. Per published reports, the classifier diagnosed cytomegalovirus status with high specificity and sensitivity.

About this clone itself: Its target is unknown.

V gene TRBV7-3 combines with J gene TRBJ1-1; D may be TRBD1 (5 bases). The source is a young man in good health and CMV-seronegative. Source material: PBMCs. The CDR3 DNA follows: TGTGCCAGCAGCTCCGGACAGAACACTGAAGCTTTCTTT. Translating it yields CASSSGQNTEAFF.